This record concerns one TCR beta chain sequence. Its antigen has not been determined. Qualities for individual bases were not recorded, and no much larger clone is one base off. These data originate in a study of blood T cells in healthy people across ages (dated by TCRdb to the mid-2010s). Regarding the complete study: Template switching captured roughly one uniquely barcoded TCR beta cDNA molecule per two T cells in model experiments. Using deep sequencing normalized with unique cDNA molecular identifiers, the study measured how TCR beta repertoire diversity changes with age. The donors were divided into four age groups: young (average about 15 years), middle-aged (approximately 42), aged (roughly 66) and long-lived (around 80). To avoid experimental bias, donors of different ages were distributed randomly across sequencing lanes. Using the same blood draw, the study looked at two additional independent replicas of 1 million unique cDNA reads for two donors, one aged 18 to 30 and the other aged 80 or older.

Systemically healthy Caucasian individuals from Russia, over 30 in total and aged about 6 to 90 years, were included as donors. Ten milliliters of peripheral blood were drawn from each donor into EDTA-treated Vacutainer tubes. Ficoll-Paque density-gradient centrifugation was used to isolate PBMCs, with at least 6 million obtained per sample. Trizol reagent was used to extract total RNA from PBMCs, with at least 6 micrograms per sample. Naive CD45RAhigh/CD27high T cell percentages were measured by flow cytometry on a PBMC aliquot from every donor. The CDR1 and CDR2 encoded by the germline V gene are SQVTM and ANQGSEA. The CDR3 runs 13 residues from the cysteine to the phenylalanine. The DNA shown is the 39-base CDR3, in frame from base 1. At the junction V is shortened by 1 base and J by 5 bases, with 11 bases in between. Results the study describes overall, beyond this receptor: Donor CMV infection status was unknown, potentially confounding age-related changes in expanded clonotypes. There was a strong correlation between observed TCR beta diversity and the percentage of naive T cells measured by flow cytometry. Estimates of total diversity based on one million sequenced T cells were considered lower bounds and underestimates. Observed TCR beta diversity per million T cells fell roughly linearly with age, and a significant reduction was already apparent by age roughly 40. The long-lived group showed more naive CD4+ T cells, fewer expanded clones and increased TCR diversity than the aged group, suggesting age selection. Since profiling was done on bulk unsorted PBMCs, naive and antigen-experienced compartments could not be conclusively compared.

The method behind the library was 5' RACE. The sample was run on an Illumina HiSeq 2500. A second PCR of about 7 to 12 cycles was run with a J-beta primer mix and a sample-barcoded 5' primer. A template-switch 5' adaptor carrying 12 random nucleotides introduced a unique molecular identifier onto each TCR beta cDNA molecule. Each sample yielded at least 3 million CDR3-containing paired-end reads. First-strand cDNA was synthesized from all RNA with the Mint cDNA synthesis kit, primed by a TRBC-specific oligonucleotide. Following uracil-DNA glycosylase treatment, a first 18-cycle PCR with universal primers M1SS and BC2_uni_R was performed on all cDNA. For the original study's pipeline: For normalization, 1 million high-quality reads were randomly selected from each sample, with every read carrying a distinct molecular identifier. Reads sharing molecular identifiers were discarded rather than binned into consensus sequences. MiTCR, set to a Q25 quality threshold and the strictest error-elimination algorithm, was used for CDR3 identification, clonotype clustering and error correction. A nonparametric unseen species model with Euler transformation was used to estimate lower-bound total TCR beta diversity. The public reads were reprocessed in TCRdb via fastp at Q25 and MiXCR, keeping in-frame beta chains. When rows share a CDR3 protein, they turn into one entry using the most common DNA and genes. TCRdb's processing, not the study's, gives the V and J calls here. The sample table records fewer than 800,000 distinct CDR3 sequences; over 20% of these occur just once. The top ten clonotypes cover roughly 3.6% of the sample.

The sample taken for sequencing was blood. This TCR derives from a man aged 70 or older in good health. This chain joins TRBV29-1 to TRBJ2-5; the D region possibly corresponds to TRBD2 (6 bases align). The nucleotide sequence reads TGCAGCGTTGAAGGGACTAAAATTGAGACCCAGTACTTC. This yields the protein CSVEGTKIETQYF. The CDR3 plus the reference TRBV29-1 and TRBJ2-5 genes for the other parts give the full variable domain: SAVISQKPSRDICQRGTSLTIQCQVDSQVTMMFWYRQQPGQSLTLIATANQGSEATYESGFVIDKFPISRPNLTFSTLTVSNMSPEDSSIYLCSVEGTKIETQYFGPGTRLLVL.